This T cell receptor (beta chain) was documented in a study of regulatory T cells in long-lasting Graves disease. About the study: Graves' patients, newly diagnosed, had taken antithyroid drugs under 3 months.

Study-level results: Persistent Graves' cases showed lower TCR diversity than newly diagnosed cases. With persistent disease, TRBV28, TRBJ1-2 and TRBJ2-5 were the favored segments.

The germline CDR1 and CDR2 sequences are SQVTM and ANQGSEA. The CDR3 is 12 residues long. Regarding this clonotype: The target antigen is unknown. Germline and junction disagree at one end, which may indicate a read error.

Regarding time point: newly diagnosed GD, antithyroid drugs for less than 3 months. The TCR library used RNA extracted from PBMCs. Combining iRepertoire HTBI primers with Arm-PCR of CDR3 regions, the authors built TCR beta libraries. TCRdb independently ran MiXCR on the multiplex PCR reads; one entry per CDR3 protein. The sample comprises under 400,000 distinct CDR3 sequences, around 15% of which are singletons, and approximately 30% rests with the top ten. This sample was also put to use in a study of T cells in Graves' hyperthyroidism and ophthalmopathy. That publication notes: Ophthalmopathy, as predicted by the model, came a median roughly 6.3 months after the prediction.

The material sequenced was peripheral blood mononuclear cells (PBMCs), taken at new diagnosis, from a patient treated with antithyroid drugs. The receptor was derived from a man aged 40-50 years with Graves disease. This chain links TRBV29-1 with TRBJ1-5, with a tentative D call TRBD1 (6 bases). The CDR3 region is CSVAGDNLPQHF. The CDR3 DNA sequence: TGCAGCGTTGCAGGGGATAATCTGCCCCAGCATTTT.